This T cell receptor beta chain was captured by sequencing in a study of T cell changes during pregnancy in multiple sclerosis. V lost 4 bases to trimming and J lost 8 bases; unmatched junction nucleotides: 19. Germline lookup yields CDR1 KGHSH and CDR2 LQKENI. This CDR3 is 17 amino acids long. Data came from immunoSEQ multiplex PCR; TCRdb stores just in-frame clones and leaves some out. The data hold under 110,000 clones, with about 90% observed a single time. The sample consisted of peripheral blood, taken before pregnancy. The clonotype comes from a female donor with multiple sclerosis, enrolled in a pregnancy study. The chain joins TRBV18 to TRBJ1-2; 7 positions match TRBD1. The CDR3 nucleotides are TGTGCCAGCTCACGAAACCTCAACAACGACAGGGCGAAGGGCTACACCTTC. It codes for CASSRNLNNDRAKGYTF.